Included here is one T cell receptor (beta chain) sequence, with context. The target antigen is unknown. Naive, central memory, regulatory and stem cell-like memory cells within the CD4+ compartment were sorted using CD45RO/CCR7/CD25/CD127/CD95/CD27. All of the sorted populations showed purity greater than 95%. As every portion of the isolated RNA was reverse transcribed, the sequencing read expressed TCRB transcripts. Only in-frame clones appear in the TCRdb table, and some are missing; sequencing was by immunoSEQ multiplex PCR. The profile shows about 280,000 clones, over 14% of them singletons. The CDR3 extends over 14 amino acids. The V gene lost 6 bases and the J gene lost 6 bases, with 17 bases spanning the gap. Germline V gene sequence: CDR1 MNHNS, CDR2 SASEGT. The data are from a study of beta chain features in type 1 diabetes. Study at large: The patients were much like the healthy donors in age, gender and cell yields.

Study conclusions and caveats: The naive, central memory and Treg TCRB repertoires of patients appeared to be more similar to one another than those of healthy donors. Shorter TCRB CDR3s, moderately but significantly so, were found in Type 1 diabetes patients in all four CD4+ subsets.

Sequencing was performed on naive CD4+ T cells from blood. This chain connects TRBV6-1 to TRBJ1-2; D is unresolved. This receptor was taken from a man younger than 35 with type 1 diabetes. CDR3 sequence (DNA): TGTGCCAGCAGACCAGCAGGAACTCAGCATGGCTACACCTTC. Translated, it gives CASRPAGTQHGYTF.